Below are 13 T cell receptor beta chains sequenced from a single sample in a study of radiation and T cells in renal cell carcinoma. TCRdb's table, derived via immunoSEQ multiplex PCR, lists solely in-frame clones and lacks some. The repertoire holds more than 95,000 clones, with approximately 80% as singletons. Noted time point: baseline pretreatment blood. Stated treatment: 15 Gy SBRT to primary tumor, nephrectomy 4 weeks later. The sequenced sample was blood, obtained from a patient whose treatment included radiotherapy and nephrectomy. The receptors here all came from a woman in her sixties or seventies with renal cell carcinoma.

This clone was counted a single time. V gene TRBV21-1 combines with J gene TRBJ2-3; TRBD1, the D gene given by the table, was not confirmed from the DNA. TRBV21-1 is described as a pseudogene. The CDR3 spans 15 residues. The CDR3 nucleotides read TGTGCCAGTTCCCTAGGACAGGGGTTGTCAGATACGCAGTATTTT. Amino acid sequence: CASSLGQGLSDTQYF.

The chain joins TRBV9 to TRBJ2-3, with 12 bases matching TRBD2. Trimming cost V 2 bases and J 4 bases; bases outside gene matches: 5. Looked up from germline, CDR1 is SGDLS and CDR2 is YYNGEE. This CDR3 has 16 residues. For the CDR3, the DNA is TGTGCCAGCAGCGTCACTAGCGGGGGGTTGTCAGATACGCAGTATTTT. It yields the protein CASSVTSGGLSDTQYF.

CDR3 protein: CASSLAGGQIYEQYF. The CDR3 coding sequence is TGTGCCAGCAGTCTAGCGGGAGGTCAAATCTACGAGCAGTACTTC. V usage is TRBV7-2 and J usage is TRBJ2-7, with 11 bases fitting TRBD2. Germline V gene data show CDR1 as SGHTA and CDR2 as FQGNSA. This CDR3 region has 15 residues. With 6 bases clipped from V and 3 bases from J, the junction kept 7 bases outside the gene matches.

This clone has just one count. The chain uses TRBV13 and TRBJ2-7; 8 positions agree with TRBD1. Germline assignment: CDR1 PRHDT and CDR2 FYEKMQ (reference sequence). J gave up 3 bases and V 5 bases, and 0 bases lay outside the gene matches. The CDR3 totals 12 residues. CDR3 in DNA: TGTGCCAGCAGCGACAGGGGCTACGAGCAGTACTTC. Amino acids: CASSDRGYEQYF.

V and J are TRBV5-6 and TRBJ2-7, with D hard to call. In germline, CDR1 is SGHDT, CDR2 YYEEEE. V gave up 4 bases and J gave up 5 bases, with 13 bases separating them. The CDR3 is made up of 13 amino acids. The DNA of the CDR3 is TGTGCCAGCAGCCCTGAGGACCGCAACGAGCAGTACTTC. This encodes CASSPEDRNEQYF.

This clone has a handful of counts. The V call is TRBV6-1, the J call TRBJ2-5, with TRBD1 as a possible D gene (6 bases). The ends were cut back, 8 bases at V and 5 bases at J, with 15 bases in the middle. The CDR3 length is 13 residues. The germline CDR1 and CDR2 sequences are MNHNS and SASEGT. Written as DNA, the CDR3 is TGTGCCAGCGAAAGGACAGAGGGGGAGACCCAGTACTTC. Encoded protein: CASERTEGETQYF.

CDR3 DNA: TGTGCCAGCAGCTTGGCTCGCCTCAATGAGCAGTTCTTC. Encoded protein: CASSLARLNEQFF. The chain joins TRBV5-6 to TRBJ2-1; D ambiguous. The V end lost 0 bases, the J end lost 6 bases, and 7 bases lay between the germline ends. The germline CDR1 and CDR2 sequences are SGHDT and YYEEEE. The CDR3 has 13 residues.

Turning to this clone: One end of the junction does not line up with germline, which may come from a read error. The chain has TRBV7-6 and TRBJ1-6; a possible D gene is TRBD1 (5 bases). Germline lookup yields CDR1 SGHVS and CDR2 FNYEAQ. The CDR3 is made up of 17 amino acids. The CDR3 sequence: CASSSGHGTAYNSPLHF. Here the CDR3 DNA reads TGTGCCAGCAGCTCGGGCCACGGGACGGCCTACAATTCACCCCTCCACTTT.

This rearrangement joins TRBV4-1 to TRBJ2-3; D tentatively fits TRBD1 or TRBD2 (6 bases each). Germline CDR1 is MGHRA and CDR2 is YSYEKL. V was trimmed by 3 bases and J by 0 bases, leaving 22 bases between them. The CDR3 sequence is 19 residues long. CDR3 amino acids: CASSQWGAADYGSTDTQYF. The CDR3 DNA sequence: TGCGCCAGCAGCCAGTGGGGGGCGGCGGACTATGGTAGCACAGATACGCAGTATTTT.

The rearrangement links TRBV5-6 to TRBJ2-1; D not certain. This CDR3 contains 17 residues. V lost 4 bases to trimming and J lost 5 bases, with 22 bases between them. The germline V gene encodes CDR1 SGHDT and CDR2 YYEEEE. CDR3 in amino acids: CASSAESYYLLDNEQFF. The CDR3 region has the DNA TGTGCCAGCAGCGCCGAATCTTATTATTTGTTGGACAATGAGCAGTTCTTC.

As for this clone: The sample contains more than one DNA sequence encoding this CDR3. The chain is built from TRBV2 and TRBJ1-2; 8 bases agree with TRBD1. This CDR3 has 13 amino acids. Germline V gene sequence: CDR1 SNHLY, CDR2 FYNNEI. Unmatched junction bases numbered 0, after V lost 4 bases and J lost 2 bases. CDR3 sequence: CASSGTGNYGYTF. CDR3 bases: TGTGCCAGCAGTGGGACAGGGAACTATGGCTACACCTTC.

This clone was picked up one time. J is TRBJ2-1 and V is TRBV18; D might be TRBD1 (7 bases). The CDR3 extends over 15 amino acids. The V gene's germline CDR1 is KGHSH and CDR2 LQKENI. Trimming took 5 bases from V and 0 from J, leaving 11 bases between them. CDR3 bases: TGTGCCAGCTCAGCGGGACAGCGCTCCTACAATGAGCAGTTCTTC. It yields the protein CASSAGQRSYNEQFF.

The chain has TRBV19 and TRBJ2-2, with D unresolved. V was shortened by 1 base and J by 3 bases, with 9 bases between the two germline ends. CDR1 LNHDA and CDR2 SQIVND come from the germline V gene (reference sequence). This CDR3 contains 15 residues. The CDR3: CASSIGGSYTGELFF. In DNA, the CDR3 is TGTGCCAGTAGTATAGGTGGCAGCTACACCGGGGAGCTGTTTTTT.